These 21 T cell receptor beta chains originate from one sample sequenced in a study of blood T cell repertoires in COVID-19. Only in-frame clones appear in the TCRdb table, and some are missing; sequencing was by immunoSEQ multiplex PCR. The sample holds approximately 210,000 clones, approximately 85% seen once. The specimen sequenced was PBMCs or T cells enriched from blood (not recorded which). The source of these receptors is a man aged 35-49 years who had recovered from COVID-19.

The rearrangement joins TRBV28 to TRBJ1-1; D is uncertain. This CDR3 has 15 amino acids. Germline V gene data show CDR1 as MDHEN and CDR2 as SYDVKM. The V and J ends lost 4 bases and 3 bases respectively, with 15 bases between them. CDR3 bases: TGTGCCAGCAGTTGGGCCGGGCGAGGGTACACTGAAGCTTTCTTT. As protein: CASSWAGRGYTEAFF. Variable domain in full (rest from reference TRBV28 and TRBJ1-1): DVKVTQSSRYLVKRTGEKVFLECVQDMDHENMFWYRQDPGLGLRLIYFSYDVKMKEKGDIPEGYSVSREKKERFSLILESASTNQTSMYLCASSWAGRGYTEAFFGQGTRLTVV.

This chain uses TRBV4-3 with TRBJ2-3; 11 bases are shared with TRBD1. V trimming: 2 bases; J trimming: 4 bases; junction bases outside the gene matches: 11. This CDR3 comprises 18 residues. From germline, CDR1 is LGHNA and CDR2 YSLEER. CDR3 sequence: CASSQLGGTGGSPDTQYF. The CDR3 nucleotides read TGCGCCAGCAGCCAATTAGGCGGGACAGGGGGTTCCCCAGATACGCAGTATTTT.

The chain links TRBV11-1 to TRBJ1-6; no firm D call. The CDR3 is 13 amino acids. Looked up from germline, CDR1 is SGHAT and CDR2 is FQDESV (reference sequence). Trimming pared 3 bases from V and 5 bases from J, leaving 5 bases between. The CDR3 reads CASSFSHNSPLHF. CDR3 nucleotides: TGTGCCAGCAGCTTTAGTCATAATTCACCCCTCCACTTT. Full variable domain (rest looked up from reference TRBV11-1 and TRBJ1-6): EAEVAQSPRYKITEKSQAVAFWCDPISGHATLYWYRQILGQGPELLVQFQDESVVDDSQLPKDRFSAERLKGVDSTLKIQPAELGDSAMYLCASSFSHNSPLHFGNGTRLTVT.

The chain joins TRBV3-1 (or the pseudogene TRBV3-2) to TRBJ1-2; no clear D gene. This CDR3 has 11 residues. The V end was cut by 5 bases, the J end by 4 bases, with 5 bases between. Germline values: CDR1 LGHDT, CDR2 YNNKEL (reference sequence). The CDR3 here is CASSEGYGYTF. In DNA, the CDR3 is TGTGCCAGCAGCGAGGGCTATGGCTACACCTTC.

This clone was counted once. The chain is built from TRBV27 and TRBJ2-1, with 7 bases lining up with TRBD2. CDR3 length equals 16 residues. Per germline, CDR1 MNHEY and CDR2 SMNVEV (reference sequence). Losses at the gene ends were 6 bases for V and 5 bases for J; bases not matched to a gene: 13. The chain's CDR3 is CASRLNWGEGDNEQFF. CDR3 sequence (DNA): TGTGCCAGCAGATTGAATTGGGGGGAGGGAGACAATGAGCAGTTCTTC.

This clone has a handful of counts. The genes are TRBV5-8 and TRBJ2-5, with D possibly TRBD2 on 6 matching bases. Germline-derived CDR1 and CDR2 are SGHTS and YDEGEE. Between the trimmed V and J ends, which lost 1 base and 0 bases, there was a span of 16 bases. The CDR3 extends over 17 amino acids. The CDR3 sequence: CASSLYESSGDQETQYF. DNA of the CDR3: TGTGCCAGCAGCTTGTATGAGAGTAGCGGAGACCAAGAGACCCAGTACTTC.

The CDR3 loop is CASSLMGEGRVNTEAFF. The DNA for the CDR3 is TGTGCCAGCAGCTTGATGGGGGAAGGGAGGGTGAACACTGAAGCTTTCTTT. The chain recombines TRBV5-5 with TRBJ1-1; D perhaps matches TRBD1 (5 bases). The CDR3 has 17 amino acids. CDR1 and CDR2 (germline): SGHKS, YYEKEE (reference sequence). V lost 1 base and J 0 bases, leaving 16 bases between the germline ends.

The CDR3 is CASSFSGGDIQYF. In DNA, the CDR3 is TGTGCCAGCAGCTTTTCGGGGGGAGACATTCAGTACTTC. V gene TRBV7-9 combines with J gene TRBJ2-4, with TRBD2 identical over 7 bases. Trimming cost V 3 bases and J 8 bases; bases outside gene matches: 4. Per the germline V gene, CDR1 is SEHNR and CDR2 is FQNEAQ (reference sequence). The CDR3 sequence is 13 residues long. Supplemented by reference TRBV7-9 and TRBJ2-4, the full variable domain reads DTGVSQNPRHKITKRGQNVTFRCDPISEHNRLYWYRQTLGQGPEFLTYFQNEAQLEKSRLLSDRFSAERPKGSFSTLEIQRTEQGDSAMYLCASSFSGGDIQYFGAGTRLSVL.

This chain links TRBV28 with TRBJ2-7; possibly TRBD2 for D (6 bases). CDR1 MDHEN and CDR2 SYDVKM come from the germline V gene. CDR3 length: 14 amino acids. V was cut by 2 bases and J by 4 bases, with 12 bases left in between. CDR3 DNA sequence: TGTGCCAGCAGTTTACCAGCCAGCGGGTACGAGCAGTACTTC. The encoded protein is CASSLPASGYEQYF.

The chain has TRBV7-8 and TRBJ2-7, with D possibly being TRBD2 (6 bases). In germline, CDR1 is SGHVS, CDR2 FQNEAQ. The CDR3 is 15 amino acids. V shed 5 bases and J shed 0 bases, with 14 bases lying between them. The CDR3 loop reads CASSPPGRSSYEQYF. The CDR3 DNA follows: TGTGCCAGCAGCCCCCCGGGGAGGAGCTCCTACGAGCAGTACTTC.

This sequence joins TRBV18 and TRBJ1-1; perhaps TRBD1 as D (6 bases). The CDR3 is 17 amino acids. Germline loops: CDR1 KGHSH, CDR2 LQKENI. With 1 base removed from V and 3 bases from J, the gap between germline ends came to 18 bases. CDR3 nucleotides: TGTGCCAGCTCACCACGTCCGGGGGGCGAGAGCGACACTGAAGCTTTCTTT. Its translation is CASSPRPGGESDTEAFF.

V gene TRBV7-9 combines with J gene TRBJ2-3; D is ambiguous. The CDR3 is 15 residues long. V lost 5 bases to trimming and J lost 4 bases, with 16 bases between them. Germline CDR1 is SEHNR and CDR2 is FQNEAQ (reference sequence). The CDR3 spells CASSLLAPGADTQYF. Here the CDR3 DNA reads TGTGCCAGCAGCCTCCTGGCCCCAGGCGCAGATACGCAGTATTTT.

The V gene is TRBV28, the J gene TRBJ1-5, with D uncertain. The CDR3 is made up of 11 amino acids. From germline, CDR1 is MDHEN and CDR2 SYDVKM. V was shortened by 6 bases and J by 4 bases, with 4 bases between the two germline ends. The CDR3 protein is CASSKNQPQHF. The CDR3 bases are TGTGCCAGCAGCAAAAATCAGCCCCAGCATTTT.

This chain joins TRBV7-3 and TRBJ2-1; D uncertain. CDR3 length equals 15 residues. V gave up 7 bases and J gave up 4 bases, with 17 bases separating them. CDR1 and CDR2 from the germline V gene are SGHTA and FQGTGA. CDR3 amino acids: CASTYGPSGYNEQFF. The CDR3 bases are TGTGCCAGCACCTATGGGCCGTCAGGATACAATGAGCAGTTCTTC.

The chain carries TRBV4-1 and TRBJ2-3; TRBD1 is a possible D gene (5 bases). This CDR3 is built from 18 residues. In germline, CDR1 is MGHRA, CDR2 YSYEKL. The germline V and J ends were trimmed by 3 bases and 1 base, with 20 bases remaining between them. This CDR3 reads CASSHSSRVQGRTDTQYF. CDR3 nucleotides: TGCGCCAGCAGCCACTCCTCCAGGGTCCAAGGGCGCACAGATACGCAGTATTTT.

The chain recombines TRBV12-3 or TRBV12-4 with TRBJ2-2, with no clear D. V was cut by 7 bases and J by 7 bases, with 7 bases left in between. The CDR3 length is 11 residues. The CDR3 DNA reads TGTGCCAGCATCCAATTCGGGGAGCTGTTTTTT. It specifies CASIQFGELFF.

This clone came up a few times. The chain links TRBV5-5 to TRBJ2-3, with 8 bases matching TRBD2. From germline, CDR1 is SGHKS and CDR2 YYEKEE (reference sequence). CDR3 size: 15 residues. V lost 1 base to trimming and J lost 2 bases; unmatched junction nucleotides: 3. The CDR3 protein is CASSLTSGYTDTQYF. For the CDR3, the DNA is TGTGCCAGCAGCTTGACTAGCGGATACACAGATACGCAGTATTTT.

V is TRBV5-1 and J is TRBJ2-5; TRBD1 matches at 10 bases. V lost 2 bases to trimming and J lost 4 bases; unmatched junction nucleotides: 8. CDR3 length: 16 residues. Germline values: CDR1 SGHRS, CDR2 YFSETQ. This CDR3 reads CASSLNPTGGLETQYF. For the CDR3, the DNA is TGCGCCAGCAGCTTAAACCCGACAGGGGGCCTAGAGACCCAGTACTTC. Together with reference TRBV5-1 and TRBJ2-5, the CDR3 gives the full variable domain: KAGVTQTPRYLIKTRGQQVTLSCSPISGHRSVSWYQQTPGQGLQFLFEYFSETQRNKGNFPGRFSGRQFSNSRSEMNVSTLELGDSALYLCASSLNPTGGLETQYFGPGTRLLVL.

This clone was seen more than once but under ten times. This rearrangement joins TRBV19 to TRBJ1-5; possible D gene TRBD1, 6 bases. Germline V gene data show CDR1 as LNHDA and CDR2 as SQIVND (reference sequence). V was pared by 9 bases and J by 0 bases, with 24 bases between. CDR3 size: 18 residues. The CDR3 DNA reads as TGTGCCAGCCCTACAGGGCCCATTCAACCTAATAGCAATCAGCCCCAGCATTTT. Its translation is CASPTGPIQPNSNQPQHF.

This chain joins TRBV6-5 and TRBJ2-7, with a possible D match to TRBD1 (5 bases). Germline lookup yields CDR1 MNHEY and CDR2 SVGAGI. The V end lost 0 bases, the J end lost 5 bases, and 8 bases lay between the germline ends. The CDR3 runs to 13 residues. The chain's CDR3 is CASSYSVQDEQYF. The DNA of the CDR3 is TGTGCCAGCAGTTACTCAGTACAGGACGAGCAGTACTTC.

The rearrangement links TRBV19 to TRBJ1-5; D is uncertain. Trimming pared 9 bases from V and 2 bases from J, leaving 14 bases between. The germline V gene has CDR1 LNHDA and CDR2 SQIVND (reference sequence). The CDR3 has 14 residues. The CDR3 spells CASKLRERNQPQHF. Written as DNA, the CDR3 is TGTGCCAGCAAACTAAGGGAGCGCAATCAGCCCCAGCATTTT.